A selection of T cell receptor beta chains follows, all from one sample in a study of blood T cell repertoires in COVID-19. Clones were sequenced by immunoSEQ multiplex PCR, and TCRdb holds only the in-frame ones, with some missing. The sample contains 200,000 to 250,000 clones, approximately 83% of which appear only once. The sample comprised PBMCs or T cells enriched from blood (not recorded which). The receptor source for this set is a woman in her forties who had been exposed to COVID-19. CDR3s include the opening cysteine and the closing phenylalanine or tryptophan. The order of the fields is J gene, D gene, V gene, clone size, CDR3 protein, CDR3 DNA. A D gene is named only where the DNA matches it firmly. Where a row states a size, it is once, few, many or the class of an expanded clone; other rows omit it.

J gene: TRBJ1-6; D gene: NA; V gene: TRBV6-1; clone size: many; CDR3 protein: CASSDYMVSYNSPLHF; CDR3 DNA: TGTGCCAGCAGTGACTATATGGTCTCCTATAATTCACCCCTCCACTTT
J gene: TRBJ1-3; D gene: NA; V gene: TRBV25-1; clone size: NA; CDR3 protein: CASGRGLEAGNTIYF; CDR3 DNA: TGTGCCAGCGGGCGGGGACTTGAGGCTGGAAACACCATATATTTT
J gene: TRBJ1-5; D gene: NA; V gene: TRBV4-1; clone size: NA; CDR3 protein: CASSQDGGRGNQPQHF; CDR3 DNA: TGCGCCAGCAGCCAAGATGGGGGCAGGGGCAATCAGCCCCAGCATTTT
J gene: TRBJ2-5; D gene: TRBD1; V gene: TRBV10-3; clone size: NA; CDR3 protein: CAISPGTEETQYF; CDR3 DNA: TGTGCCATCAGCCCCGGGACAGAAGAGACCCAGTACTTC
J gene: TRBJ1-2; D gene: NA; V gene: TRBV28; clone size: NA; CDR3 protein: CASRNGPAALGYTF; CDR3 DNA: TGTGCCAGCAGAAATGGGCCAGCTGCCCTTGGCTACACCTTC
J gene: TRBJ2-7; D gene: NA; V gene: TRBV24-1; clone size: NA; CDR3 protein: CATSDSGVSYEQYF; CDR3 DNA: TGTGCCACCAGTGACTCAGGGGTATCTTACGAGCAGTACTTC
J gene: TRBJ1-1; D gene: NA; V gene: TRBV11-2; clone size: NA; CDR3 protein: CASSLISVNTEAFF; CDR3 DNA: TGTGCCAGCAGCTTAATCTCAGTTAACACTGAAGCTTTCTTT
J gene: TRBJ1-3; D gene: TRBD1; V gene: TRBV6-5; clone size: NA; CDR3 protein: CASSYDRDGNTIYF; CDR3 DNA: TGTGCCAGCAGTTACGACAGGGATGGAAACACCATATATTTT
J gene: TRBJ2-1; D gene: NA; V gene: TRBV27; clone size: few; CDR3 protein: CASSTGAAYNEQFF; CDR3 DNA: TGTGCCAGCAGTACAGGAGCTGCCTACAATGAGCAGTTCTTC
J gene: TRBJ2-4; D gene: NA; V gene: TRBV21-1; clone size: NA; CDR3 protein: CASPRDTLWENIQYF; CDR3 DNA: TGTGCCAGCCCTAGGGACACTCTATGGGAAAACATTCAGTACTTC
J gene: TRBJ1-5; D gene: NA; V gene: TRBV6-5; clone size: NA; CDR3 protein: CASRLRVGQPQHF; CDR3 DNA: TGTGCCAGCAGACTCAGGGTAGGTCAGCCCCAGCATTTT
J gene: TRBJ1-1; D gene: NA; V gene: TRBV28; clone size: NA; CDR3 protein: CASRIQSEAFF; CDR3 DNA: TGTGCCAGCAGGATACAAAGTGAAGCTTTCTTT
J gene: TRBJ2-3; D gene: NA; V gene: TRBV20-1; clone size: once; CDR3 protein: CSASLAGSVVDTQYF; CDR3 DNA: TGCAGTGCTAGTCTCGCGGGGTCCGTGGTAGATACGCAGTATTTT
J gene: TRBJ2-1; D gene: TRBD2; V gene: TRBV11-2; clone size: NA; CDR3 protein: CASSRTSGAYNEQFF; CDR3 DNA: TGTGCCAGCAGCCGGACTAGCGGGGCCTACAATGAGCAGTTCTTC
J gene: TRBJ2-1; D gene: NA; V gene: TRBV5-4; clone size: NA; CDR3 protein: CASSLNGRGSNEQFF; CDR3 DNA: TGTGCCAGCAGCCTGAATGGGCGGGGATCCAATGAGCAGTTCTTC
J gene: TRBJ2-4; D gene: NA; V gene: TRBV19; clone size: NA; CDR3 protein: CASSVGSTSGGSYF; CDR3 DNA: TGTGCCAGTAGTGTGGGGTCGACGTCAGGAGGCTCGTACTTC
J gene: TRBJ2-4; D gene: NA; V gene: TRBV6-5; clone size: NA; CDR3 protein: CASSLEAKNIQYF; CDR3 DNA: TGTGCCAGCAGCCTAGAGGCCAAAAACATTCAGTACTTC
J gene: TRBJ1-2; D gene: NA; V gene: TRBV6-1; clone size: NA; CDR3 protein: CASSENDYSKGYTF; CDR3 DNA: TGTGCCAGCAGTGAAAATGACTACTCGAAGGGCTACACCTTC
J gene: TRBJ1-2; D gene: NA; V gene: TRBV28; clone size: NA; CDR3 protein: CASSSVGHQPNYGYTF; CDR3 DNA: TGTGCCAGCAGTTCTGTGGGGCACCAGCCCAACTATGGCTACACCTTC
J gene: TRBJ1-6; D gene: NA; V gene: TRBV5-1; clone size: NA; CDR3 protein: CASSSEGDRYNSPLHF; CDR3 DNA: TGCGCCAGCAGCTCCGAGGGGGATCGTTATAATTCACCCCTCCACTTT
J gene: TRBJ1-5; D gene: NA; V gene: TRBV19; clone size: NA; CDR3 protein: CAGGRDSHQPQHF; CDR3 DNA: TGTGCCGGCGGTCGAGACAGCCATCAGCCCCAGCATTTT
J gene: TRBJ2-1; D gene: NA; V gene: TRBV2; clone size: NA; CDR3 protein: CASDRGSGNEQFF; CDR3 DNA: TGTGCCAGCGATAGGGGCTCCGGCAATGAGCAGTTCTTC
J gene: TRBJ1-6; D gene: TRBD1; V gene: TRBV19; clone size: NA; CDR3 protein: CASSPGQWDSPLHF; CDR3 DNA: TGTGCCAGTAGCCCGGGACAGTGGGATTCACCCCTCCACTTT
J gene: TRBJ1-5; D gene: TRBD1; V gene: TRBV7-9; clone size: NA; CDR3 protein: CASKGGENQPQHF; CDR3 DNA: TGTGCCAGCAAAGGGGGCGAGAATCAGCCCCAGCATTTT
J gene: TRBJ2-7; D gene: NA; V gene: TRBV27; clone size: NA; CDR3 protein: CASSLAGGPVYEQYF; CDR3 DNA: TGTGCCAGCAGTTTAGCCGGGGGGCCGGTATACGAGCAGTACTTC
J gene: TRBJ1-2; D gene: TRBD1; V gene: TRBV3-1/TRBV3-2; clone size: NA; CDR3 protein: CASSQRTGGAYGYTF; CDR3 DNA: TGTGCCAGCAGCCAACGGACAGGAGGTGCCTATGGCTACACCTTC
J gene: TRBJ1-5; D gene: TRBD1; V gene: TRBV19; clone size: once; CDR3 protein: CASSMEQGVYQPQHF; CDR3 DNA: TGTGCCAGTAGTATGGAACAGGGGGTGTATCAGCCCCAGCATTTT
J gene: TRBJ2-5; D gene: NA; V gene: TRBV13; clone size: NA; CDR3 protein: CASSLGGGLQETQYF; CDR3 DNA: TGTGCCAGCAGCTTGGGGGGGGGCTTACAAGAGACCCAGTACTTC
J gene: TRBJ1-6; D gene: TRBD1; V gene: TRBV5-1; clone size: once; CDR3 protein: CASSPGTGPNNSPLHF; CDR3 DNA: TGCGCCAGCAGCCCCGGGACAGGCCCCAATAATTCACCCCTCCACTTT
J gene: TRBJ1-6; D gene: TRBD1; V gene: TRBV28; clone size: few; CDR3 protein: CASSLPSGQGGSPLHF; CDR3 DNA: TGTGCCAGCAGTTTACCCTCGGGACAGGGTGGTTCACCCCTCCACTTT
J gene: TRBJ1-1; D gene: TRBD1; V gene: TRBV7-2; clone size: NA; CDR3 protein: CASSSTGQGAWVAEAFF; CDR3 DNA: TGTGCCAGCAGCTCAACGGGACAGGGGGCGTGGGTGGCTGAAGCTTTCTTT
J gene: TRBJ1-2; D gene: TRBD1; V gene: TRBV2; clone size: NA; CDR3 protein: CASTKTAGQGTGYTF; CDR3 DNA: TGTGCCAGCACCAAGACCGCGGGACAGGGAACTGGCTACACCTTC
J gene: TRBJ2-3; D gene: TRBD2; V gene: TRBV7-6; clone size: NA; CDR3 protein: CASSLTGSGGADTQYF; CDR3 DNA: TGTGCCAGCAGCTTAACTGGGAGCGGGGGGGCAGATACGCAGTATTTT
J gene: TRBJ2-1; D gene: NA; V gene: TRBV11-2; clone size: once; CDR3 protein: CASSRGNEQFF; CDR3 DNA: TGTGCCAGCAGCAGAGGCAATGAGCAGTTCTTC
J gene: TRBJ1-6; D gene: TRBD1; V gene: TRBV5-1; clone size: few; CDR3 protein: CASSLAPSQGATSPLHF; CDR3 DNA: TGCGCCAGCAGCTTGGCTCCTTCACAGGGGGCAACTTCACCCCTCCACTTT
J gene: TRBJ2-7; D gene: NA; V gene: TRBV12-5; clone size: once; CDR3 protein: CASGLVERQYF; CDR3 DNA: TGTGCTAGTGGTTTGGTAGAGAGACAGTACTTC
J gene: TRBJ1-6; D gene: NA; V gene: TRBV11-3; clone size: NA; CDR3 protein: CASSSPDSPLHF; CDR3 DNA: TGTGCCAGCAGCTCCCCTGATTCACCCCTCCACTTT
J gene: TRBJ1-4; D gene: TRBD1; V gene: TRBV27; clone size: NA; CDR3 protein: CASSVGQADEKLFF; CDR3 DNA: TGTGCCAGCAGTGTGGGACAGGCGGATGAAAAACTGTTTTTT
J gene: TRBJ2-1; D gene: NA; V gene: TRBV12-3/TRBV12-4; clone size: NA; CDR3 protein: CASQWGYSEQFF; CDR3 DNA: TGTGCCAGTCAATGGGGCTACAGTGAGCAGTTCTTC
J gene: TRBJ1-4; D gene: NA; V gene: TRBV4-3; clone size: NA; CDR3 protein: CASSQGEPGRANEKLFF; CDR3 DNA: TGCGCCAGCAGCCAAGGGGAACCTGGCAGGGCTAATGAAAAACTGTTTTTT
J gene: TRBJ2-6; D gene: NA; V gene: TRBV5-1; clone size: NA; CDR3 protein: CASSVYRVDSGANVLTF; CDR3 DNA: TGCGCCAGCAGCGTCTACAGGGTGGACTCTGGGGCCAACGTCCTGACTTTC
J gene: TRBJ2-1; D gene: NA; V gene: TRBV7-2; clone size: NA; CDR3 protein: CASSFPHPGNEQFF; CDR3 DNA: TGTGCCAGCAGCTTCCCCCATCCCGGCAATGAGCAGTTCTTC
J gene: TRBJ1-5; D gene: NA; V gene: TRBV4-1; clone size: NA; CDR3 protein: CASSQEGGRQPQHF; CDR3 DNA: TGCGCCAGCAGCCAAGAGGGGGGGAGGCAGCCCCAGCATTTT